The 25 T cell receptor beta chains below come from one sample, sequenced in a study of PD-1 blockade in classical Hodgkin lymphoma. All trial patients relapsed after autologous stem cell transplantation. Measured with immunoSEQ multiplex PCR; TCRdb has only the in-frame clones, and not every one. The sample has over 45,000 clones; approximately 73% are singletons. The source material was peripheral blood mononuclear cells (PBMCs), sampled before the second cycle of nivolumab. The source is a human donor with classical Hodgkin lymphoma.

This chain uses TRBV7-9 with TRBJ1-1; no firm D call. The CDR3 runs to 12 residues. V shed 1 base and J shed 3 bases, with 3 bases lying between them. Germline values: CDR1 SEHNR, CDR2 FQNEAQ (reference sequence). CDR3 nucleotide sequence: TGTGCCAGCAGCTTAGGATACACTGAAGCTTTCTTT. Translation gives CASSLGYTEAFF.

The rearrangement joins TRBV5-1 to TRBJ2-1; 7 bases map to TRBD1. This CDR3 region has 15 residues. Per germline, CDR1 SGHRS and CDR2 YFSETQ. The trim removed 0 bases at V and 3 bases at J, leaving 3 bases unmatched. The CDR3 loop reads CASSLAGGIYNEQFF. In DNA, the CDR3 is TGCGCCAGCAGCTTGGCAGGGGGTATCTACAATGAGCAGTTCTTC.

This clone qualifies as medium-sized. This chain connects TRBV6-5 to TRBJ1-3, with TRBD1 as a possible D gene (6 bases). The CDR3 runs to 16 residues. V was pared by 4 bases and J by 2 bases, with 15 bases between. Germline V lookup: CDR1 MNHEY, CDR2 SVGAGI. As DNA, the CDR3 is TGTGCCAGCAGTTCTACAGGGCCCTCCACTGGAAACACCATATATTTT. Translation gives CASSSTGPSTGNTIYF.

In its sample, this clone was seen a few times. Other nucleotide sequences from this sample produce the same CDR3. V usage is TRBV5-1 and J usage is TRBJ2-6; D is undetermined. The CDR3 consists of 14 residues. Trimming removed 0 bases at V and 4 bases at J, with 5 bases between. CDR1 and CDR2 (germline): SGHRS, YFSETQ. This CDR3 is CASSLGSGANVLTF. The CDR3 DNA reads TGCGCCAGCAGCTTGGGTTCCGGGGCCAACGTCCTGACTTTC.

The chain employs TRBV6-5 and TRBJ2-4, with 7 positions matching TRBD2. Losses at the gene ends were 6 bases for V and 3 bases for J; bases not matched to a gene: 5. CDR3 length equals 14 residues. The V gene's germline CDR1 is MNHEY and CDR2 SVGAGI. Here the CDR3 DNA reads TGTGCCAGCAGGGCGGGAGTAGGCAAAAACATTCAGTACTTC. Encoded protein: CASRAGVGKNIQYF.

This chain's CDR3 is CASSLGGIKETQYF. The CDR3 region has the DNA TGTGCCAGCAGCCTGGGAGGGATCAAAGAGACCCAGTACTTC. The chain recombines TRBV7-9 with TRBJ2-5, with 7 bases identical to TRBD2. The CDR3 extends over 14 amino acids. V lost 5 bases to trimming and J lost 3 bases; unmatched junction nucleotides: 6. The germline V gene encodes CDR1 SEHNR and CDR2 FQNEAQ (reference sequence).

V usage is TRBV30 and J usage is TRBJ2-3; tentatively, D is TRBD1 (6 bases). The germline CDR1 and CDR2 sequences are GTSNPN and SVGIG (reference sequence). V lost 4 bases, J lost 8 bases, and 10 bases lay in between. The CDR3 length is 11 residues. Here the CDR3 reads CAWTGDLTQYF. The CDR3 coding sequence is TGTGCCTGGACAGGGGACCTTACGCAGTATTTT.

The V gene is TRBV9, the J gene TRBJ1-1; no clear D gene. Germline loops: CDR1 SGDLS, CDR2 YYNGEE. The CDR3 covers 13 residues. Trimming took off 0 bases at V and 10 bases at J, with 13 bases between the two ends. The CDR3 sequence is CASSVVPLGAAFF. The CDR3 DNA reads as TGTGCCAGCAGCGTAGTCCCTCTGGGCGCAGCTTTCTTT.

The chain recombines TRBV4-3 with TRBJ1-2; D may be TRBD1 (6 bases). The CDR3 runs 18 residues. Trimming removed 1 base at V and 2 bases at J, with 20 bases between. The germline V gene encodes CDR1 LGHNA and CDR2 YSLEER. CDR3 DNA sequence: TGCGCCAGCAGCCAAGGAGTGACGATACAGGGTGGGAACTATGGCTACACCTTC. This encodes CASSQGVTIQGGNYGYTF.

This chain joins TRBV5-4 and TRBJ2-7; 8 bases are shared with TRBD2. The CDR3 runs 14 residues. Germline V gene sequence: CDR1 SGHNT, CDR2 YYREEE (reference sequence). V shed 3 bases and J 2 bases; nucleotides not matched to a gene: 4. The DNA of the CDR3 is TGTGCCAGCAGCTCTAGCGGGTCCGCCTACGAGCAGTACTTC. This sequence encodes CASSSSGSAYEQYF.

This clone appeared a few times. The CDR3 here is CASSLDRGGNQPQHF. In nucleotides, the CDR3 is TGCGCCAGCAGCTTGGACCGTGGGGGCAATCAGCCCCAGCATTTT. V and J are TRBV4-3 and TRBJ1-5; D is undetermined. Per germline, CDR1 LGHNA and CDR2 YSLEER. This CDR3 contains 15 residues. Trimming shortened V by 5 bases and J by 2 bases, and 13 bases separated the two germline ends.

This chain connects TRBV19 to TRBJ1-5, with TRBD1 as a possible D gene (6 bases). Germline V gene sequence: CDR1 LNHDA, CDR2 SQIVND (reference sequence). This CDR3 is built from 17 residues. V was trimmed by 4 bases and J by 3 bases, leaving 19 bases between them. The CDR3 spells CASSTPGGSPSNQPQHF. The CDR3 DNA is TGTGCCAGTAGTACCCCGGGGGGCTCCCCCTCCAATCAGCCCCAGCATTTT.

V usage is TRBV7-2 and J usage is TRBJ2-7, with TRBD2 matching 7 bases. V gave up 2 bases and J gave up 1 base; unmatched junction bases: 8. Germline-derived CDR1 and CDR2 are SGHTA and FQGNSA. This CDR3 region has 16 residues. The CDR3 DNA reads as TGTGCCAGCAGCTTATTATCTGGCGGGAGATCCTACGAGCAGTACTTC. This gives the protein CASSLLSGGRSYEQYF.

The chain couples TRBV6-6 to TRBJ1-2; D possibly corresponds to TRBD1 (6 bases). The V gene lost 1 base and the J gene lost 8 bases, with 14 bases spanning the gap. Germline V gene sequence: CDR1 MNHNY, CDR2 SVGAGI (reference sequence). This CDR3 has 14 residues. The CDR3 spells CASSYLAGEWGYTF. The DNA of the CDR3 is TGTGCCAGCAGTTACTTGGCAGGGGAATGGGGCTACACCTTC.

The chain combines TRBV7-2 with TRBJ2-3; TRBD1 might be the D (5 bases). Germline CDR1 reads SGHTA; CDR2 reads FQGNSA. The CDR3 runs to 16 residues. Trimming removed 2 bases at V and 0 bases at J, with 12 bases between. The CDR3: CASSLTGTTSTDTQYF. In DNA, the CDR3 is TGTGCCAGCAGCTTAACAGGTACTACAAGCACAGATACGCAGTATTTT.

The chain employs TRBV6-1 and TRBJ2-3; D gene uncertain. The germline V and J ends were trimmed by 4 bases and 4 bases, with 9 bases remaining between them. The CDR3 loop spans 13 amino acids. Per the germline V gene, CDR1 is MNHNS and CDR2 is SASEGT. CDR3 nucleotide sequence: TGTGCCAGCAGTGTGAGGCAGTCAGATACGCAGTATTTT. Translating it yields CASSVRQSDTQYF.

This rearrangement joins TRBV2 to TRBJ2-7; 9 positions agree with TRBD1. Unmatched junction bases numbered 8, after V lost 5 bases and J lost 6 bases. Germline V lookup: CDR1 SNHLY, CDR2 FYNNEI. This CDR3 region has 14 residues. The CDR3: CASSPGTGSVEQYF. The CDR3 DNA is TGTGCCAGCAGTCCCGGGACAGGGAGCGTCGAGCAGTACTTC.

J is TRBJ2-3 and V is TRBV5-1; 11 bases match TRBD2. Trimming removed 4 bases from V and 2 bases from J; junction bases left unmatched: 9. From germline, CDR1 is SGHRS and CDR2 YFSETQ. This CDR3 region has 17 residues. The CDR3 region is CASSGTSGRSPTDTQYF. The CDR3 DNA sequence: TGCGCCAGCAGCGGGACTAGCGGCAGATCTCCCACAGATACGCAGTATTTT.

This rearrangement joins TRBV19 to TRBJ2-1; 10 nucleotides align to TRBD1. This CDR3 is 16 amino acids long. V trimming: 5 bases; J trimming: 6 bases; junction bases outside the gene matches: 10. From germline, CDR1 is LNHDA and CDR2 SQIVND (reference sequence). DNA of the CDR3: TGTGCCAGTAGTTTTTTTAGGACAGGGGGGGCCAATGAGCAGTTCTTC. Protein product: CASSFFRTGGANEQFF.

The V call is TRBV28, the J call TRBJ1-2; D possibly corresponds to TRBD1 (5 bases). CDR3 length: 15 residues. Trimming pared 6 bases from V and 5 bases from J, leaving 19 bases between. From germline, CDR1 is MDHEN and CDR2 SYDVKM. The CDR3 DNA follows: TGTGCCAGCAGCTCCGGGACCTACAAACGGTATGGCTACACCTTC. Protein product: CASSSGTYKRYGYTF.

V and J are TRBV30 and TRBJ1-1; D unclear. The CDR3 extends over 12 amino acids. CDR1 GTSNPN and CDR2 SVGIG come from the germline V gene (reference sequence). The V end lost 0 bases, the J end lost 2 bases, and 4 bases lay between the germline ends. This chain's CDR3 is CAWSVGNTEAFF. The CDR3 nucleotides are TGTGCCTGGAGTGTAGGTAACACTGAAGCTTTCTTT.

This rearrangement joins TRBV19 to TRBJ2-2; D call uncertain. Trimming cost V 3 bases and J 2 bases, with 13 bases left between them. The CDR3 covers 16 residues. CDR1 and CDR2 (germline): LNHDA, SQIVND (reference sequence). For the CDR3, the DNA is TGTGCCAGTAGTATCTCCGGAACCATTAACACCGGGGAGCTGTTTTTT. Translated, it gives CASSISGTINTGELFF.

The chain joins TRBV30 to TRBJ1-1; D gene unclear. The CDR3 totals 11 residues. CDR1 is GTSNPN and CDR2 is SVGIG in the germline V gene (reference sequence). Trimming pared 1 base from V and 10 bases from J, leaving 10 bases between. The CDR3 coding sequence is TGTGCCTGGAGTGCCACCCGGTCAGCTTTCTTT. Its translation: CAWSATRSAFF.

This chain joins TRBV2 and TRBJ2-7, with 12 bases matching TRBD2. V lost 10 bases and J lost 2; bases outside the gene matches: 9. Per germline, CDR1 SNHLY and CDR2 FYNNEI. The CDR3 extends over 15 amino acids. Here the CDR3 reads CATTTRLAGAYEQYF. The CDR3, as DNA: TGTGCCACCACGACCCGACTAGCGGGGGCCTACGAGCAGTACTTC.

V usage is TRBV2 and J usage is TRBJ2-1; 13 bases are shared with TRBD2. Per the germline V gene, CDR1 is SNHLY and CDR2 is FYNNEI. With 6 bases clipped from V and 5 bases from J, the junction kept 4 bases outside the gene matches. The CDR3 is 15 residues long. Written as DNA, the CDR3 is TGTGCCAGCAGAGCCGGGACTAGCGGGAACAATGAGCAGTTCTTC. Its translation is CASRAGTSGNNEQFF.